Following are 11 T cell receptor beta chains from one sample sequenced in a study of blood T cell repertoires in COVID-19. The repertoire was sequenced with immunoSEQ multiplex PCR; TCRdb's copy has only in-frame clones and lacks some. Among 55,000 to 75,000 clones listed, 70% to 90% were seen once. The sample consisted of peripheral blood. The source is a man aged 45 to 65 with active COVID-19.

V is TRBV13 and J is TRBJ1-2; no reliable D call. The V gene lost 10 bases and the J gene lost 0 bases, with 15 bases spanning the gap. CDR3 length: 14 residues. CDR1 PRHDT and CDR2 FYEKMQ come from the germline V gene (reference sequence). The CDR3 region has the DNA TGTGCCACCATAGACCCTCTAGCTAACTATGGCTACACCTTC. Protein: CATIDPLANYGYTF.

Concerning this clone itself: A junction end diverges from the germline sequence, so it may reflect a read error. The genes are TRBV4-3 and TRBJ2-7, with 10 bases matching TRBD1. This CDR3 comprises 15 residues. Germline-derived CDR1 and CDR2 are LGHNA and YSLEER. CDR3 bases: TGCGCCAGCAGCCAAGAAATCGGGACAGGGGCCCCCTTTCACTTC. It encodes CASSQEIGTGAPFHF.

This chain connects TRBV28 to TRBJ2-1; tentatively, D is TRBD2 (6 bases). The ends were cut back, 6 bases at V and 0 bases at J, with 15 bases in the middle. This CDR3 spans 16 amino acids. CDR1 is MDHEN, CDR2 SYDVKM, per germline. The CDR3 sequence: CASRGSGVHSYNEQFF. The DNA of the CDR3 is TGTGCCAGCAGGGGATCGGGGGTTCACTCCTACAATGAGCAGTTCTTC.

The chain couples TRBV14 to TRBJ2-3; D remains ambiguous. The CDR3 loop spans 15 amino acids. Germline V CDR1 and CDR2: SGHDN, FVKESK. The germline V and J ends were trimmed by 2 bases and 0 bases, with 9 bases remaining between them. The CDR3 DNA is TGTGCCAGCAGCCAAAACTACCTTAGCACAGATACGCAGTATTTT. As protein: CASSQNYLSTDTQYF.

V usage is TRBV6-2 or TRBV6-3 and J usage is TRBJ1-5; 9 bases line up with TRBD1. V shed 5 bases and J 7 bases; nucleotides not matched to a gene: 9. The CDR3 contains 15 residues. Germline lookup yields CDR1 MNHEY and CDR2 SVGEGT. CDR3 sequence reads: CASSLGQGYGQPQHF. CDR3 bases: TGTGCCAGCAGTCTGGGACAGGGTTACGGACAGCCCCAGCATTTT.

V usage is TRBV15 and J usage is TRBJ2-6; TRBD1 matches at 10 bases. V lost 1 base to trimming and J lost 1 base; unmatched junction nucleotides: 4. CDR1 is LNHNV, CDR2 YYDKDF, per germline (reference sequence). CDR3 length: 18 amino acids. The CDR3 loop is CATSRARQGASGANVLTF. CDR3 coding DNA: TGTGCCACCAGCAGAGCCCGACAGGGGGCGTCTGGGGCCAACGTCCTGACTTTC. Drawing the rest from reference TRBV15 and TRBJ2-6, the complete variable domain is DAMVIQNPRYQVTQFGKPVTLSCSQTLNHNVMYWYQQKSSQAPKLLFHYYDKDFNNEADTPDNFQSRRPNTSFCFLDIRSPGLGDTAMYLCATSRARQGASGANVLTFGAGSRLTVL.

The V call is TRBV19, the J call TRBJ1-5; 8 bases fit TRBD1. CDR1 is LNHDA and CDR2 is SQIVND in the germline V gene (reference sequence). Trimming cost V 2 bases and J 5 bases; bases outside gene matches: 5. The CDR3 is 15 residues long. CDR3 DNA: TGTGCCAGTAGTATACAGGGGGCTACCTATCAGCCCCAGCATTTT. Translating gives CASSIQGATYQPQHF. Filled out from reference TRBV19 and TRBJ1-5, the complete variable domain reads DGGITQSPKYLFRKEGQNVTLSCEQNLNHDAMYWYRQDPGQGLRLIYYSQIVNDFQKGDIAEGYSVSREKKESFPLTVTSAQKNPTAFYLCASSIQGATYQPQHFGDGTRLSIL.

Only one count was recorded for this clone. This chain joins TRBV5-1 and TRBJ2-5; 9 bases match TRBD1. Trimming removed 4 bases from V and 5 bases from J; junction bases left unmatched: 0. The CDR3 runs 12 residues. Per the germline V gene, CDR1 is SGHRS and CDR2 is YFSETQ. The CDR3 region is CASSGTGETQYF. The DNA for the CDR3 is TGCGCCAGCAGCGGGACAGGGGAGACCCAGTACTTC. The entire variable domain, with the rest obtained from reference TRBV5-1 and TRBJ2-5, is as follows: KAGVTQTPRYLIKTRGQQVTLSCSPISGHRSVSWYQQTPGQGLQFLFEYFSETQRNKGNFPGRFSGRQFSNSRSEMNVSTLELGDSALYLCASSGTGETQYFGPGTRLLVL.

This clone was counted only a few times. The V and J genes are TRBV14 and TRBJ1-2; 9 bases fit TRBD1. This CDR3 contains 14 residues. CDR1 is SGHDN and CDR2 is FVKESK in the germline V gene. With 6 bases clipped from V and 6 bases from J, the junction kept 8 bases outside the gene matches. Here the CDR3 DNA reads TGTGCCAGCAGGCACGTCGGACAGGGGAATGGCTACACCTTC. This codes for CASRHVGQGNGYTF.

This clone was seen once. The chain couples TRBV6-6 to TRBJ2-2; a possible D gene is TRBD2 (5 bases). The CDR3 sequence is 17 residues long. The V gene's germline CDR1 is MNHNY and CDR2 SVGAGI (reference sequence). V was pared by 5 bases and J by 5 bases, with 21 bases between. CDR3 bases: TGTGCCAGCAGTCAGGATTATGGAGGTGGAAAGACCGGGGAGCTGTTTTTT. Translating it yields CASSQDYGGGKTGELFF.

The chain links TRBV27 to TRBJ1-4, with a weak D call TRBD1 (5 bases). This CDR3 region has 13 residues. Trimming removed 6 bases from V and 10 bases from J, with 15 bases in between. Germline lookup yields CDR1 MNHEY and CDR2 SMNVEV (reference sequence). DNA for the CDR3: TGTGCCAGCAGAGCCACAGGAGCGGGAAAACTGTTTTTT. This codes for CASRATGAGKLFF.